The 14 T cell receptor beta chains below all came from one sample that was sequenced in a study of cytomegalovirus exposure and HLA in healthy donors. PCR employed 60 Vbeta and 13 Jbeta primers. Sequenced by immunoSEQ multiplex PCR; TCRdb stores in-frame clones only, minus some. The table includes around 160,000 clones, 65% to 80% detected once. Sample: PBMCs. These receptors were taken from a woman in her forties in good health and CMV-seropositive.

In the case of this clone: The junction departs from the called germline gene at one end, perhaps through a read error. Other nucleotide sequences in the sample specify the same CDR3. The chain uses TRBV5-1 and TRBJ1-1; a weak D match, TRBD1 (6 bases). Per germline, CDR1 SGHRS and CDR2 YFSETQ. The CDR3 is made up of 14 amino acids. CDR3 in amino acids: CASTLQGLNTEAFF. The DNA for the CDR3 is TGCGCCAGCACGTTACAGGGTTTGAACACTGAAGCCTTCTTT.

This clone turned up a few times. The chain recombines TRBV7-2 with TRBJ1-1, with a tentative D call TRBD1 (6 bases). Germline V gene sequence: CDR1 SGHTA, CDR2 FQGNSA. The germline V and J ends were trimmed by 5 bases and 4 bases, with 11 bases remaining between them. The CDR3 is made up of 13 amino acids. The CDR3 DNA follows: TGTGCCAGCAGCCGTTCAGGGGCCACTGAAGCTTTCTTT. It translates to CASSRSGATEAFF.

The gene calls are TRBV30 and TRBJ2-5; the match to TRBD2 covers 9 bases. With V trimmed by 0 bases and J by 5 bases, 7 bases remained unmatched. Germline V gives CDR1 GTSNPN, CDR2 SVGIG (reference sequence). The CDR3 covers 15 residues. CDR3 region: CAWSVGAGGGETQYF. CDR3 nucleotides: TGTGCCTGGAGTGTAGGAGCGGGGGGTGGGGAGACCCAGTACTTC.

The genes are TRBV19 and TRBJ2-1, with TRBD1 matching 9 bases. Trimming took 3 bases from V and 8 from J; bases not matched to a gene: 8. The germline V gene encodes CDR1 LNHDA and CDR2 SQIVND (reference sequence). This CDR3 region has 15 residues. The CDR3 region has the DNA TGTGCCAGTAGTATGGGACAGGGTAATTCCTATGAGCAGTTCTTC. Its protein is CASSMGQGNSYEQFF.

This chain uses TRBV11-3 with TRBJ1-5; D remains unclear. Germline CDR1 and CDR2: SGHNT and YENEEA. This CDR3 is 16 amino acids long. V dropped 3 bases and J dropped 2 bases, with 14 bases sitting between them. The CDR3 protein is CASSFIRGKGNQPQHF. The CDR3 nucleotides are TGTGCCAGCAGCTTCATCCGAGGGAAAGGCAATCAGCCCCAGCATTTT.

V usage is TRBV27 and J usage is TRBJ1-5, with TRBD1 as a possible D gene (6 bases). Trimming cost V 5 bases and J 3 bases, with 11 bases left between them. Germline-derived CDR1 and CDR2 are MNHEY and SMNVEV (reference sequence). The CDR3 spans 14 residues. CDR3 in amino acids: CASSGGRDNQPQHF. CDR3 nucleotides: TGTGCCAGCAGTGGGGGCAGGGACAATCAGCCCCAGCATTTT.

CDR3 region: CASSQSFGNQPQHF. DNA of the CDR3: TGTGCCAGCAGCCAATCGTTCGGCAATCAGCCCCAGCATTTT. V is TRBV14 and J is TRBJ1-5; D is unresolved. The CDR3 contains 14 residues. Germline V gene data show CDR1 as SGHDN and CDR2 as FVKESK. Trimming took off 2 bases at V and 2 bases at J, with 7 bases between the two ends.

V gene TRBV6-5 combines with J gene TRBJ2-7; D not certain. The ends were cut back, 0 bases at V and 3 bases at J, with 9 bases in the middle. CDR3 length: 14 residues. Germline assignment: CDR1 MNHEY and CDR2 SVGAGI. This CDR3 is CASSYSSLFYEQYF. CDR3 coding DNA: TGTGCCAGCAGTTACTCGTCCCTCTTCTACGAGCAGTACTTC.

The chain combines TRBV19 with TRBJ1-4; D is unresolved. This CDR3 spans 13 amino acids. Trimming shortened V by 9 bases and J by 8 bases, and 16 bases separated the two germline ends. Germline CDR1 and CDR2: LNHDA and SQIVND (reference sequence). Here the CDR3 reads CASHRDPREKLFF. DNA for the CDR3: TGTGCCAGCCACCGGGATCCTCGGGAAAAACTGTTTTTT.

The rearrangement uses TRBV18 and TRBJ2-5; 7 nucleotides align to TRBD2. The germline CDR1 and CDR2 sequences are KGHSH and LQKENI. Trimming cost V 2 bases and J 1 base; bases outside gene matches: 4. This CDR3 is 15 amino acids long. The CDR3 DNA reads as TGTGCCAGCTCACCAAAGCTAGCGGTCCAAGAGACCCAGTACTTC. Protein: CASSPKLAVQETQYF.

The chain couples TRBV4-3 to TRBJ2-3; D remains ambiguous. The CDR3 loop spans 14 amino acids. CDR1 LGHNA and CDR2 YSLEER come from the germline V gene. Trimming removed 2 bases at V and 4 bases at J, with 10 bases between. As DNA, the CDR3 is TGCGCCAGCAGCCAACGCACTGTGCCAGATACGCAGTATTTT. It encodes CASSQRTVPDTQYF.

The chain's CDR3 is CASSPRQTFTDTQYF. DNA of the CDR3: TGCGCCAGCAGCCCGAGACAGACCTTCACAGATACGCAGTATTTT. The V and J genes are TRBV4-3 and TRBJ2-3, with D perhaps TRBD1 (5 bases). CDR1 and CDR2 from the germline V gene are LGHNA and YSLEER. The CDR3 totals 15 residues. Trimming removed 4 bases at V and 2 bases at J, with 13 bases between.

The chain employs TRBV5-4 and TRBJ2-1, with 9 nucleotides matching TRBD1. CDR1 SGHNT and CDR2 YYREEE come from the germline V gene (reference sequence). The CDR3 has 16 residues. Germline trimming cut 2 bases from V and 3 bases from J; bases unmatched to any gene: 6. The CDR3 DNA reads TGTGCCAGCAGCTTCTATTGGACAGGGGACTACAATGAGCAGTTCTTC. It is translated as CASSFYWTGDYNEQFF.

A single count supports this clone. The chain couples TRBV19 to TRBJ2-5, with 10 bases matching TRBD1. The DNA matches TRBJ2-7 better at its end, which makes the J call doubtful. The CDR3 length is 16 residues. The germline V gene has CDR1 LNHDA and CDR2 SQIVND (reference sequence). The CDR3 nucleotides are TGTGCCAGTAGTATTCTACCGGGACAGGGGACCTACGAGCAGTACTTC. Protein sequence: CASSILPGQGTYEQYF.